Sequencing of this T cell receptor beta chain was carried out in a study of T cell responses to AZD1222 COVID-19 vaccine. Using immunoSEQ multiplex PCR, the repertoire was profiled, and TCRdb retains in-frame clones only, with some absent. The profile shows 130,000 or so clones, around 85% of them singletons. There are 15 residues in the CDR3. V lost 3 bases and J lost 8, with 16 bases in between. Per the germline V gene, CDR1 is KGHSH and CDR2 is LQKENI. Sequenced here: peripheral blood, sampled on day 0 of AZD1222 vaccination. The TCR sequence derives from an adult in good health. The V call is TRBV18, the J call TRBJ1-4; a weak D match, TRBD1 (5 bases). For the CDR3, the DNA is TGTGCCAGCTCACCGGCAGCGGCAGGGTGGGAAAAACTGTTTTTT. This translates into CASSPAAAGWEKLFF.